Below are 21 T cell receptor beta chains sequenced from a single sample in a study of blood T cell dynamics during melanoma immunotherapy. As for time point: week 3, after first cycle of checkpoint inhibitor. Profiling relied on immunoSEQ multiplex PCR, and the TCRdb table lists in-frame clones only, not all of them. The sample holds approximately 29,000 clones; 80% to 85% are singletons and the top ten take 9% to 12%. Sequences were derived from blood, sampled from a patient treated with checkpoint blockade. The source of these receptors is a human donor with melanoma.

CDR3 nucleotides: TGTGCCAGCAGCTTCCGGACTACAAACAATGAGCAGTTCTTC. This encodes CASSFRTTNNEQFF. V is TRBV11-2 and J is TRBJ2-1; D is perhaps TRBD2 (6 bases). V gave up 3 bases and J gave up 5 bases, with 11 bases separating them. The CDR3 sequence is 14 residues long. Germline V CDR1 and CDR2: SGHAT, FQNNGV.

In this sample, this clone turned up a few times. CDR3 nucleotide sequence: TGTGCCAGCAGCTCGGGACAGGGACAGAGGAGAACTGAAGCTTTCTTT. Its translation: CASSSGQGQRRTEAFF. This sequence joins TRBV5-4 and TRBJ1-1, with TRBD1 matching over 9 bases. The CDR3 sequence is 16 residues long. Germline values: CDR1 SGHNT, CDR2 YYREEE (reference sequence). The trim removed 3 bases at V and 5 bases at J, leaving 11 bases unmatched.

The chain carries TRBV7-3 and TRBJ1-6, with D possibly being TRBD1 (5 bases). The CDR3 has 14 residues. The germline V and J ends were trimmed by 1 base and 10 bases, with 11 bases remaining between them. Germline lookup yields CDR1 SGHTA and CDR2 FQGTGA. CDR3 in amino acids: CASSLNTGGSPLHF. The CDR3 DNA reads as TGTGCCAGCAGCTTAAATACAGGAGGATCACCCCTCCACTTT.

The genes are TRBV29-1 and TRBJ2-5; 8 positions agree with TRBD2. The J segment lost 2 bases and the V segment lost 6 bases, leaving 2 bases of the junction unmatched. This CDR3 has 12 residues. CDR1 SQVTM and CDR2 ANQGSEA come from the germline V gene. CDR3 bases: TGCAGCGTAGCGGGAGCTCAAGAGACCCAGTACTTC. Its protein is CSVAGAQETQYF.

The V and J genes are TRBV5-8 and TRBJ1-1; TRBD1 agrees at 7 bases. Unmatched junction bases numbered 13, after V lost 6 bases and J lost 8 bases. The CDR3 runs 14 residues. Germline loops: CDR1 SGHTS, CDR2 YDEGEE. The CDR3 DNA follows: TGTGCCAGCAATACCGGGACAGTCGACTTAGAAGCTTTCTTT. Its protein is CASNTGTVDLEAFF.

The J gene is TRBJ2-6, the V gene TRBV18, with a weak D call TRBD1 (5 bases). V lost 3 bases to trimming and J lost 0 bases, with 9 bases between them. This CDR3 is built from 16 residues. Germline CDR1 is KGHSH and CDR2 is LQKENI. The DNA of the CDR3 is TGTGCCAGCTCACCCCCGACAGCCTCTGGGGCCAACGTCCTGACTTTC. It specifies CASSPPTASGANVLTF. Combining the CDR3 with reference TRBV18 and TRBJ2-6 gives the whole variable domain NAGVMQNPRHLVRRRGQEARLRCSPMKGHSHVYWYRQLPEEGLKFMVYLQKENIIDESGMPKERFSAEFPKEGPSILRIQQVVRGDSAAYFCASSPPTASGANVLTFGAGSRLTVL.

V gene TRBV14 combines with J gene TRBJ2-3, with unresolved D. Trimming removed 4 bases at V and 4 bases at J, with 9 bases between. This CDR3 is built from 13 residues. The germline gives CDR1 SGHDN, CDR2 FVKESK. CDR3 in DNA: TGTGCCAGCAGCCGGATTCAAGCAGATACGCAGTATTTT. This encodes CASSRIQADTQYF.

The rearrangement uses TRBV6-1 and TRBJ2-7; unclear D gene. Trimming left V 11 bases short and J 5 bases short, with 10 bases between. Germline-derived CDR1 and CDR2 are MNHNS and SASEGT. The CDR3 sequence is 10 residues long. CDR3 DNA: TGTGCCTTGGGCCTGGACGAGCAGTACTTC. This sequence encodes CALGLDEQYF.

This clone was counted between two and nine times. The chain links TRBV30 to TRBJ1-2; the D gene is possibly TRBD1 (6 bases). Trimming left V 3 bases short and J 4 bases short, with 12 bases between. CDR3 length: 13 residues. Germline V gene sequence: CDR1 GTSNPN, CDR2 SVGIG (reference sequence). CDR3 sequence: CAWSVQGSYGYTF. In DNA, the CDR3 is TGTGCCTGGAGCGTCCAGGGGAGCTATGGCTACACCTTC.

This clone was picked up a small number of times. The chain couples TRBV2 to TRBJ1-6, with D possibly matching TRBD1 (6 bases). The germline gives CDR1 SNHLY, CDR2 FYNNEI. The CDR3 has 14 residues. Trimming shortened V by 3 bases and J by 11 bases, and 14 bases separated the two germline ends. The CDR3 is CASSERQGHPPLHF. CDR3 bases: TGTGCCAGCAGTGAGCGGCAGGGGCATCCACCCCTCCACTTT. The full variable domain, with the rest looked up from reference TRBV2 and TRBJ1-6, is EPEVTQTPSHQVTQMGQEVILRCVPISNHLYFYWYRQILGQKVEFLVSFYNNEISEKSEIFDDQFSVERPDGSNFTLKIRSTKLEDSAMYFCASSERQGHPPLHFGNGTRLTVT.

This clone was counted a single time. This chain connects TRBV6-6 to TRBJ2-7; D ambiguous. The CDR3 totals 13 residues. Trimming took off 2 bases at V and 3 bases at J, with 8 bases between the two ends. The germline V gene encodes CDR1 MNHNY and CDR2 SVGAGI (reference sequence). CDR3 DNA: TGTGCCAGCAGTTACCTCTTGGGCTACGAGCAGTACTTC. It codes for CASSYLLGYEQYF.

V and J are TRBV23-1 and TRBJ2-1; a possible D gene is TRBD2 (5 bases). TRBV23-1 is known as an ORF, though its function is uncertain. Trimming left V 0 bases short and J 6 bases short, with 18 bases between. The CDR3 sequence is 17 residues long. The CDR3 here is CASSQSKGPKRCNEQFF. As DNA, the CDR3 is TGCGCCAGCAGTCAATCGAAAGGCCCTAAGCGGTGCAATGAGCAGTTCTTC.

CDR3 nucleotide sequence: TGTGCCAGCAGTGAAGGTCGTGTTAGGGGGTTCTTC. Translation: CASSEGRVRGFF. The chain uses TRBV2 and TRBJ2-1; tentative D call: TRBD1 (5 bases). Trimming cost V 1 base and J 15 bases, with 13 bases left between them. Germline CDR1 and CDR2: SNHLY and FYNNEI. The CDR3 runs 12 residues. The whole variable domain, filled in from reference TRBV2 and TRBJ2-1, reads EPEVTQTPSHQVTQMGQEVILRCVPISNHLYFYWYRQILGQKVEFLVSFYNNEISEKSEIFDDQFSVERPDGSNFTLKIRSTKLEDSAMYFCASSEGRVRGFFGPGTRLTVL.

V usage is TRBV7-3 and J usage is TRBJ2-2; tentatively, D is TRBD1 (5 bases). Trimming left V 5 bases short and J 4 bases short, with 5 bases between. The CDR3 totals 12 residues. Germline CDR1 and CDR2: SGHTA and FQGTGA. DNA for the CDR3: TGTGCCAGCAGCCAGGGCACCGGGGAGCTGTTTTTT. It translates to CASSQGTGELFF.

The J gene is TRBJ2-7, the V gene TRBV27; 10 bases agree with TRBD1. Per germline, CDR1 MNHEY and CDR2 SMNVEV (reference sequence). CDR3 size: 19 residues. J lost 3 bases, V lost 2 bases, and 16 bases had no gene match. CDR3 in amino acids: CASSLRVPAGTGVIYEQYF. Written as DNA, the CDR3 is TGTGCCAGCAGTTTACGAGTGCCGGCGGGGACAGGGGTTATCTACGAGCAGTACTTC.

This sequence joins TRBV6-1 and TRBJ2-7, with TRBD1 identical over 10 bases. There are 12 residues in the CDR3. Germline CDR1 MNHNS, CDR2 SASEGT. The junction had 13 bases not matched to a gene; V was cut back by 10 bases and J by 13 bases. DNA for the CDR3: TGTGCCACCTCCGGACAGGGGGTTCATATCTACTTC. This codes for CATSGQGVHIYF.

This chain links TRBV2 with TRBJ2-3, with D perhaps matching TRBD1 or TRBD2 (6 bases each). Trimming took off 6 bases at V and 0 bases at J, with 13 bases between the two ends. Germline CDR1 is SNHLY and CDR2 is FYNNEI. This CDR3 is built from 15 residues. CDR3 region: CASSSGAISTDTQYF. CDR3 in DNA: TGTGCCAGCAGCTCGGGGGCAATAAGCACAGATACGCAGTATTTT.

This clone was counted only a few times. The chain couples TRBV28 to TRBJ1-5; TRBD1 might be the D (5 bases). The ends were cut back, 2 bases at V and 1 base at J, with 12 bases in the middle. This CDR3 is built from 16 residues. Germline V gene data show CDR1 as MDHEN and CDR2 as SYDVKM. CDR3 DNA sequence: TGTGCCAGCAGTTTACTACAGGAGCTCAGCAATCAGCCCCAGCATTTT. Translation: CASSLLQELSNQPQHF.

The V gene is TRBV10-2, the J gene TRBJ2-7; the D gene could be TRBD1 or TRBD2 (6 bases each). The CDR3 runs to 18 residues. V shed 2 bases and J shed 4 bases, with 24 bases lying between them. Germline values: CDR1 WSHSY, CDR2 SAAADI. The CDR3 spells CASSEPRGWGRDLYEQYF. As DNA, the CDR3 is TGCGCCAGCAGTGAGCCCAGAGGCTGGGGGCGGGACCTTTACGAGCAGTACTTC.

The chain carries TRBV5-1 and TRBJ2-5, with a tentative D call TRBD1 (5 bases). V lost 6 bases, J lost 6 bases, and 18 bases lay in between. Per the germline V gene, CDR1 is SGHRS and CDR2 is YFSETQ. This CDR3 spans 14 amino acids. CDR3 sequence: CASNNRVDSQTQYF. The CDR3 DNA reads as TGCGCCAGCAACAATAGGGTAGACAGTCAGACCCAGTACTTC.

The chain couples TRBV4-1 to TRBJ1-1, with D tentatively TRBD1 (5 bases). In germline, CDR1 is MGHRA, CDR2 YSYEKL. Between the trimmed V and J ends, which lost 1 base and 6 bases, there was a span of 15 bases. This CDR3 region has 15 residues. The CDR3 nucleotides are TGCGCCAGCAGCCAAGGTGGTTCAGGGCGGCCTGAAGCTTTCTTT. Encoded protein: CASSQGGSGRPEAFF.